A selection of T cell receptor beta chains follows, all from one sample in a study of Graves' ophthalmopathy and Graves' hyperthyroidism. TCRdb re-called the multiplex PCR reads through MiXCR, storing one row per CDR3 protein. The sample lists some 240,000 distinct CDR3 sequences, around 50% occurring once. Source material: peripheral blood. The receptors were sampled from an adult man with Graves' ophthalmopathy. Both conserved end residues are part of each CDR3. The D gene is left open where the match is weak. Not every row has a clone size; where given, it reads once, few, many or a size class.

TRBV12-3/TRBV12-4,few,.,TRBJ2-6,TGTGCCAGCAGTTCGGACAGATCTGGGGCCAACGTCCTGACTTTC,CASSSDRSGANVLTF
TRBV7-2,few,.,TRBJ2-7,TGTGCCAGCAGCTCCCCGCATAGCGAGCAGTACTTC,CASSSPHSEQYF
TRBV3-1,.,TRBD1,TRBJ1-1,TGTGCCAGCAGCCAGATAACAGGGGGGACTGAAGCTTTCTTT,CASSQITGGTEAFF
TRBV20-1,few,.,TRBJ1-2,TGCAGTGCTAAAAAACAGGGTACCTTTGGCTACACCTTC,CSAKKQGTFGYTF
TRBV7-9,.,.,TRBJ2-2,TGTGCCAGCAGCTTAGACGGGTCGAACACCGGGGAGCTGTTTTTT,CASSLDGSNTGELFF
TRBV11-1,few,.,TRBJ2-5,TGTGCCAGCAGCCCCGTCGGCAGGCAAGAGACCCAGTACTTC,CASSPVGRQETQYF
TRBV7-9,many,.,TRBJ1-5,TGTGCCAGCAGCTTAGGGGGTCAGCCCCAGCATTTT,CASSLGGQPQHF
TRBV6-4,.,.,TRBJ1-1,TGTGCCAGCAGTGACTCCCAGAACACTGAAGCTTTCTTT,CASSDSQNTEAFF
TRBV28,.,.,TRBJ1-2,TGTGCCAGCAGTTTTCCAGGGGACTACTATAGCTACACCTTC,CASSFPGDYYSYTF
TRBV12-3/TRBV12-4,.,.,TRBJ2-6,TGTGCCAGCAGTTTATGGGACTCTGGGGCCAACGTCCTGACTTTC,CASSLWDSGANVLTF
TRBV12-3/TRBV12-4,.,TRBD2,TRBJ2-5,TGTGCCAGCATCTTTAGCGGGGGTCCGCCAGAGACCCAGTACTTC,CASIFSGGPPETQYF
TRBV2,many,.,TRBJ1-5,TGTGCCAGCTCGGTGTCCAAACTATACCAGCCCCAGCATTTT,CASSVSKLYQPQHF
TRBV5-4,.,TRBD2,TRBJ2-7,TGTGCCAGCAGCTTTCGTGGGGGGGGCGAGCAGTACTTC,CASSFRGGGEQYF
TRBV9,few,TRBD1,TRBJ1-6,TGTGCCAGCAGCTCCAGGACAGGGACGCGGAATTCACCCCTCCACTTT,CASSSRTGTRNSPLHF
TRBV2,many,.,TRBJ1-2,TGTGCCAGCAGACGCGCCTATGGCTACACCTTC,CASRRAYGYTF
TRBV19,.,TRBD1,TRBJ1-2,TGTGCCAGTCACGACAGGGGGCGAGACTATGGCTACACCTTC,CASHDRGRDYGYTF
TRBV19,.,.,TRBJ2-5,TGTGCCAGTAGTAATTCCCTCAGCCAAGAGACCCAGTACTTC,CASSNSLSQETQYF
TRBV5-4,.,TRBD1,TRBJ2-7,TGTGCCTCCAAGACAGGGGGTTCCTACGAGCAGTACTTC,CASKTGGSYEQYF
TRBV5-1,.,.,TRBJ1-5,TGCGCCAGCAGCCAAGACGGGCATAGCAATCAGCCCCAGCATTTT,CASSQDGHSNQPQHF
TRBV2,.,.,TRBJ1-4,TGTGCCAGCAGTTTATCCCGGGATGAAAAACTGTTTTTT,CASSLSRDEKLFF
TRBV3-1,.,TRBD1,TRBJ1-2,TGTGCCAGCAGCCCGACAGGGGGCGGAGGCTATGGCTACACCTTC,CASSPTGGGGYGYTF
TRBV2,.,TRBD1,TRBJ1-1,TGTGCCAGCAGTGAAAGGACAGGCAGGGTGGAAGCTTTCTTT,CASSERTGRVEAFF
TRBV27,few,.,TRBJ1-6,TGTGCCAGCAGTTTATCATCCCGGAATTCACCCCTCCACTTT,CASSLSSRNSPLHF
TRBV5-4,.,.,TRBJ1-1,TGTGCCAGCGGCCCCGGAACAGGGAGGGACACTGAAGCTTTCTTT,CASGPGTGRDTEAFF
TRBV7-9,few,.,TRBJ1-2,TGTGCCAGCAGCTTAGCCTGGGAATACTATGGCTACACCTTC,CASSLAWEYYGYTF
TRBV9,few,.,TRBJ2-5,TGTGCCAGCAGCGATGGGACCAGCAAAATGGAGACCCAGTACTTC,CASSDGTSKMETQYF
TRBV13,.,TRBD1,TRBJ2-7,TGTGCCAGCAGCAAGGGACAGTCCTACGAGCAGTACTTC,CASSKGQSYEQYF
TRBV11-3,.,.,TRBJ2-5,TGTGCCAGCAGCTTACGAGGCCGAGGGGAGACCCAGTACTTC,CASSLRGRGETQYF
TRBV29-1,few,TRBD1,TRBJ1-4,TGCAGCGTTGATGGGAGGGGACAGGGTGACGAAAAACTGTTTTTT,CSVDGRGQGDEKLFF
TRBV20-1,.,.,TRBJ2-7,TGCAGTGCTAGTAACGTCAGGTCCCCCTACGAGCAGTACTTC,CSASNVRSPYEQYF
TRBV2,once,TRBD1,TRBJ2-7,TGTGCCAGCAGTTTACTGGGACAGGCCACCCCCCGGTACTTC,CASSLLGQATPRYF
TRBV10-3,.,TRBD1,TRBJ2-7,TGTGCCAGCACCTCTGCCGGCAGGGGGACCTACGAGCAGTACTTC,CASTSAGRGTYEQYF
TRBV2,.,.,TRBJ2-7,TGTGCCAGCAGTCCCACGACGGAATCCTACGAGCAGTACTTC,CASSPTTESYEQYF
TRBV6-1,.,.,TRBJ2-7,TGTGCCAGCAGTGTGTTGCCAGGGGCGAACTACGAGCAGTACTTC,CASSVLPGANYEQYF
TRBV7-8,few,TRBD1,TRBJ2-5,TGTGCCAGCAGCTCAGGACAGGGCACCCAAGAGACCCAGTACTTC,CASSSGQGTQETQYF
TRBV29-1,.,.,TRBJ1-5,TGCAGCTTCGGAAGCAATCAGCCCCAGCATTTT,CSFGSNQPQHF
TRBV10-2,.,.,TRBJ2-5,TGCGCCAGCAGTGACCCGCTGGAGACCCAGTACTTC,CASSDPLETQYF
TRBV20-1,.,TRBD1,TRBJ2-7,TGCAGTGCCATAAGACAGGGTGGCTCCTACGAGCAGTACTTC,CSAIRQGGSYEQYF
TRBV9,.,TRBD1,TRBJ1-6,TGTGCCAGCAGCCGCCCAGGGGGCTTGGGGAATTCACCCCTCCACTTT,CASSRPGGLGNSPLHF
TRBV20-1,.,.,TRBJ1-5,TGCAGTGCTAGAGAGACAGGAAGGAATCAGCCCCAGCATTTT,CSARETGRNQPQHF
TRBV6-5,.,.,TRBJ1-1,TGTGCCAGCAGAGCAGGACAGACTTACACTGAAGCTTTCTTT,CASRAGQTYTEAFF
TRBV11-2,few,.,TRBJ1-2,TGTGCCAGCAGCGTTAGAGGGGATGGTGGCTACACCTTC,CASSVRGDGGYTF
TRBV19,.,.,TRBJ2-7,TGTGCCAGTAGTAGTGAGCACAGTTCCTACGAGCAGTACTTC,CASSSEHSSYEQYF
TRBV25-1,many,.,TRBJ2-7,TGTGCCAGCAGTGAATCGGTCGCCTCGGGTGAGCAGTACTTC,CASSESVASGEQYF
TRBV9,once,.,TRBJ1-6,TGCGCCAGCAGCCCCTCGAAGAGGACCTATAATTCACCCCTCCACTTT,CASSPSKRTYNSPLHF
TRBV28,.,.,TRBJ1-2,TGTGCCAGCGGTCGCCCCCGCCCCAGGGTCGGCTATGGCTACACCTTC,CASGRPRPRVGYGYTF
TRBV7-8,.,TRBD2,TRBJ2-2,TGTGCCAGCAGCTTTAGGAGCGGGAGCGGCACCGGGGAGCTGTTTTTT,CASSFRSGSGTGELFF
TRBV10-3,many,TRBD1,TRBJ2-7,TGTGCCATCAGCCCCGACCTCCGACAGGGGAGCAACGAGCAGTACTTC,CAISPDLRQGSNEQYF
TRBV5-1,.,TRBD1,TRBJ1-5,TGCGCCAGCAGCACCGGGACAGGGTCACAGCCCCAGCATTTT,CASSTGTGSQPQHF
TRBV20-1,many,.,TRBJ1-2,TGCAGTGCTAGGTGGTCTCAAGGCTACACCTTC,CSARWSQGYTF
TRBV20-1,few,TRBD1,TRBJ1-2,TGCAGTGCTAGACCGACAGGGTTGGACTATGGCTACACCTTC,CSARPTGLDYGYTF
TRBV10-3,.,.,TRBJ1-1,TGTGCCAGCAGAGAATCAGGAGCGGGTACTGAAGCTTTCTTT,CASRESGAGTEAFF
TRBV20-1,few,TRBD2,TRBJ2-5,TGCAGTGCTATGAGCGGGACTAGCGGGAGAGGGGAGACCCAGTACTTC,CSAMSGTSGRGETQYF
TRBV15,few,.,TRBJ1-1,TGTGCCACCAGCAGTAAGGGCTGGGGCAGAACGAACACTGAAGCTTTCTTT,CATSSKGWGRTNTEAFF
TRBV20-1,.,.,TRBJ1-3,TGCAGTGCTAAAAGGGGAAACACCATATATTTT,CSAKRGNTIYF
TRBV6-1,.,.,TRBJ1-5,TGTGCCAGCAAAATTGGAAGGGGTCAGCCCCAGCATTTT,CASKIGRGQPQHF
TRBV20-1,few,.,TRBJ1-5,TGCAGTGCTACCCCCGCAGGGGTCGGTCAGCCCCAGCATTTT,CSATPAGVGQPQHF